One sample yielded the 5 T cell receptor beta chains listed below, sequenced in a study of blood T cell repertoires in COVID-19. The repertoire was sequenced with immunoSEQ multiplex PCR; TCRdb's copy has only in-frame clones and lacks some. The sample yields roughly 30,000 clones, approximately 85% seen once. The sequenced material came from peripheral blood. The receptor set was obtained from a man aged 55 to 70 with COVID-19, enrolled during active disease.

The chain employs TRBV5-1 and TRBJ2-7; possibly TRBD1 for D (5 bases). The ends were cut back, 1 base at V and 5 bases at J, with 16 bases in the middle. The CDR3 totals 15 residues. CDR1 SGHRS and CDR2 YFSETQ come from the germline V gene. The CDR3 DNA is TGCGCCAGCAGCTTGCAGAACAGGAAAGTAGACGAGCAGTACTTC. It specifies CASSLQNRKVDEQYF.

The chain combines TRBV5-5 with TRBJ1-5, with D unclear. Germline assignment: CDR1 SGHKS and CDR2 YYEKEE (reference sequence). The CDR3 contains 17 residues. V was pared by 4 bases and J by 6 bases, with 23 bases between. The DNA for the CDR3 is TGTGCCAGCAGCCGTACCCCGTCAGTCCTTGATCCTCAGCCCCAGCATTTT. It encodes CASSRTPSVLDPQPQHF.

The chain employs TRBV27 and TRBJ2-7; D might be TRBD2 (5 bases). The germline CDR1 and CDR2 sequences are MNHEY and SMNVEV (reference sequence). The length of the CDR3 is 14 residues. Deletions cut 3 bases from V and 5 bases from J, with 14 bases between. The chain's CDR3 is CASSFTGKYHEQYF. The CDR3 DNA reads TGTGCCAGCAGTTTTACGGGGAAGTACCACGAGCAGTACTTC.

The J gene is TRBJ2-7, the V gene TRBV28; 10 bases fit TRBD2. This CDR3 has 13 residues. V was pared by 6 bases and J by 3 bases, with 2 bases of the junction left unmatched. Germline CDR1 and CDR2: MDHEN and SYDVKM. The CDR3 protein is CASRASGGYEQYF. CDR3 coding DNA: TGTGCCAGCAGAGCTAGCGGGGGCTACGAGCAGTACTTC. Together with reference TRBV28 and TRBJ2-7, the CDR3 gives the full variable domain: DVKVTQSSRYLVKRTGEKVFLECVQDMDHENMFWYRQDPGLGLRLIYFSYDVKMKEKGDIPEGYSVSREKKERFSLILESASTNQTSMYLCASRASGGYEQYFGPGTRLTVT.

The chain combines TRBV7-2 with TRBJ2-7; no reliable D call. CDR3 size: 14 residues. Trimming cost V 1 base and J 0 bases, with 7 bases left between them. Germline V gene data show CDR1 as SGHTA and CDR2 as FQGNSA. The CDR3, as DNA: TGTGCCAGCAGCTTAGGAGTAAGCTCCTACGAGCAGTACTTC. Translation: CASSLGVSSYEQYF.